This T cell receptor beta chain was obtained from a study of control samples from healthy donors and cancer patients. The junction had 12 bases not matched to a gene; V was cut back by 4 bases and J by 2 bases. The CDR3 is 20 residues long. Germline CDR1 is SGHRS and CDR2 is YFSETQ. Libraries were prepared by immunoSEQ multiplex PCR; TCRdb keeps only in-frame clonotypes and omits some of them. The table records 40,000 to 60,000 clones, 65% to 90% of them present only once. The chain couples TRBV5-1 to TRBJ2-2; 15 nucleotides line up with TRBD2. This TCR was sampled from a woman in her forties or fifties with lung cancer. Sample: PBMCs. The CDR3 nucleotides are TGCGCCAGCAGCGTATACTCCGGGACTAGCGGGGGGCGAAACACCGGGGAGCTGTTTTTT. This encodes CASSVYSGTSGGRNTGELFF.